This is a list of T cell receptor beta chains from one sample in a study of CD8 T cells in Susac syndrome. TCRdb re-derived calls from the immunoSEQ multiplex PCR reads in MiXCR, one entry per CDR3 protein. The sample lists fewer than 150,000 distinct CDR3 sequences, roughly 95% occurring once. Sequenced material: CD4+ T cells from PBMCs. These receptors came from a human donor in good health. CDR3s include the opening cysteine and the closing phenylalanine or tryptophan. The order of the fields is clone size, D gene, V gene, J gene, CDR3 protein, CDR3 DNA. The D gene is left open where the match is weak. Clone size is given for some rows only: seen once, a few or many times, or a class if the clone is expanded.

>NA|NA|TRBV24-1|TRBJ1-2
CATSEASEGYTF
TGTGCCACCAGTGAAGCCAGTGAGGGCTACACCTTC
>NA|TRBD2|TRBV6-5|TRBJ2-5
CASSYSFASGKETQYF
TGTGCCAGCAGTTACTCTTTCGCTAGCGGAAAAGAGACCCAGTACTTC
>once|TRBD1|TRBV12-3/TRBV12-4|TRBJ1-3
CASKRDSSGNTIYF
TGTGCCAGCAAAAGGGACAGTTCTGGAAACACCATATATTTT
>NA|TRBD1|TRBV27|TRBJ2-7
CASSYYRGYEQYF
TGTGCCAGCAGTTATTACAGGGGCTACGAGCAGTACTTC
>NA|TRBD2|TRBV5-5|TRBJ2-1
CASSLTGGPNEQFF
TGTGCCAGCAGCTTGACGGGAGGGCCAAATGAGCAGTTCTTC
>NA|TRBD2|TRBV3-1|TRBJ2-7
CASSQHGRSGSEQYF
TGTGCCAGCAGCCAACACGGGAGGAGCGGAAGCGAGCAGTACTTC
>NA|TRBD1|TRBV29-1|TRBJ2-7
CSDKSGTGNEQYF
TGCAGCGATAAATCTGGGACAGGGAACGAGCAGTACTTC
>NA|TRBD2|TRBV3-1|TRBJ2-1
CASSQTSGGYNEQFF
TGTGCCAGCAGCCAAACTAGCGGAGGTTACAATGAGCAGTTCTTC
>NA|TRBD1|TRBV19|TRBJ2-1
CASSNGQGTYNEQFF
TGTGCCAGTAGTAACGGACAGGGAACCTACAATGAGCAGTTCTTC
>NA|TRBD2|TRBV7-6|TRBJ2-1
CASSYRDYNNEQFF
TGTGCCAGCAGCTACCGGGACTACAACAATGAGCAGTTCTTC
>NA|NA|TRBV9|TRBJ2-7
CASSVGPGSGEQYF
TGTGCCAGCAGCGTAGGGCCGGGTTCAGGGGAGCAGTACTTC
>NA|NA|TRBV3-1|TRBJ2-5
CASSQDEMTQYF
TGTGCCAGCAGCCAAGACGAGATGACCCAGTACTTC
>NA|TRBD1|TRBV5-1|TRBJ1-2
CASSFGQANYGYTF
TGCGCCAGCAGCTTCGGACAGGCAAACTATGGCTACACCTTC
>NA|NA|TRBV2|TRBJ1-2
CASSERKGDGYTF
TGTGCCAGCAGTGAAAGGAAGGGGGATGGCTACACCTTC
>NA|NA|TRBV25-1|TRBJ1-1
CASSEMGGGWEAFF
TGTGCCAGCAGTGAGATGGGGGGGGGCTGGGAAGCTTTCTTT
>NA|TRBD2|TRBV4-2|TRBJ2-7
CASSPLAGGPEQYF
TGTGCCAGCAGCCCACTAGCGGGAGGGCCCGAGCAGTACTTC
>NA|TRBD2|TRBV29-1|TRBJ2-1
CSVGRAGGLRGNEQFF
TGCAGCGTTGGCCGAGCGGGAGGCCTCCGTGGCAATGAGCAGTTCTTC
>NA|TRBD1|TRBV30|TRBJ1-3
CACLQGNSGNTIYF
TGTGCCTGCTTACAGGGGAATTCTGGAAACACCATATATTTT
>few|TRBD2|TRBV6-6|TRBJ2-7
CASSGGLSYEQYF
TGTGCCAGTTCGGGAGGACTCTCCTACGAGCAGTACTTC
>NA|TRBD2|TRBV5-1|TRBJ2-5
CASSTTSGQETQYF
TGCGCCAGCAGCACGACTAGCGGCCAAGAGACCCAGTACTTC
>NA|NA|TRBV5-1|TRBJ1-2
CASSSGQPDNYGYTF
TGCGCCAGCAGCTCTGGACAGCCTGACAACTATGGCTACACCTTC
>NA|NA|TRBV5-1|TRBJ2-5
CASSSKDGETQYF
TGCGCCAGCAGCAGCAAGGATGGGGAGACCCAGTACTTC
>NA|TRBD2|TRBV7-2|TRBJ2-1
CASSQGTSGGLGEQFF
TGTGCCAGCAGCCAAGGGACTAGCGGGGGGCTTGGTGAGCAGTTCTTC
>NA|TRBD1|TRBV12-3/TRBV12-4|TRBJ1-1
CASRPRQGKNTEAFF
TGTGCCAGCAGACCCCGACAGGGGAAGAACACTGAAGCTTTCTTT
>NA|NA|TRBV24-1|TRBJ1-2
CATSDRQGDGYTF
TGTGCCACCAGTGATAGGCAGGGAGACGGCTACACCTTC
>NA|TRBD1|TRBV12-3/TRBV12-4|TRBJ1-1
CASSLRQGGNTEAFF
TGTGCCAGCAGTCTGCGACAGGGGGGAAACACTGAAGCTTTCTTT
>NA|NA|TRBV3-1|TRBJ2-7
CAAGGLLYEQYF
TGTGCCGCCGGGGGACTTTTGTACGAGCAGTACTTC
>NA|TRBD2|TRBV28|TRBJ2-7
CASSLGLAGIYEQYF
TGTGCCAGCAGCCTAGGGCTAGCGGGTATATACGAGCAGTACTTC